Below, one TCR beta chain is given with its context. Its antigen is still unknown. This CDR3 spans 15 amino acids. The germline V gene has CDR1 DFQATT and CDR2 SNEGSKA (reference sequence). The V and J ends lost 0 bases and 0 bases respectively, with 6 bases between them. The sample originates from a study of T cells after yellow fever vaccination. For TCR, cDNA came from 5'RACE template switching, which added a universal primer site and UMIs. One entry per CDR3 protein, called by TCRdb with MiXCR from the 5' RACE reads. The sample lists about 330,000 distinct CDR3 sequences, roughly 8% occurring once. General study points: Booster sampling recovered most clones from primary vaccination (96% CD4, 80% to 90% CD8).

This chain connects TRBV20-1 to TRBJ2-6; no reliable D call. This TCR came from a man aged 18 to 35 who received the YFV17D yellow fever vaccine. This specimen consisted of PBMCs, obtained about 41 days after the first yellow fever vaccination. CDR3 sequence: CSARDVASGANVLTF. The CDR3 DNA reads TGCAGTGCTAGAGATGTCGCCTCTGGGGCCAACGTCCTGACTTTC.